This T cell receptor beta chain was captured by sequencing in a study of T-cell reconstitution after alpha-beta-depleted transplantation in children. This clonotype was observed a handful of times. Its cognate antigen is unknown. A TCRbeta library incorporating unique molecular identifiers was prepared. TCRdb independently ran MiXCR on the PCR reads; one entry per CDR3 protein. Of 600,000 to 700,000 distinct CDR3 sequences listed, about an eighth are singletons. Trimming took off 2 bases at V and 3 bases at J, with 20 bases between the two ends. CDR1 and CDR2 (germline): LGHDT, YNNKEL (reference sequence). The CDR3 length is 17 residues. Findings of the study overall: T-cell numbers and diversity one year post-transplant derived largely from freshly generated T cells. After transplant, at about two months, alpha-beta T cells were reportedly derived from several hundred expanded graft clones. At day 60, the high TCRbeta diversity found in some patients originated from recipient T cells and thymic progenitors that had survived.

The TCR originated in a girl aged 2-15 years with congenital amegakaryocytic thrombocytopenia, due to receive a stem cell transplant. The source material was PBMCs, sampled before TCRalphabeta/CD19-depleted stem cell transplant. The chain uses TRBV3-1 and TRBJ2-7; maybe TRBD2 (6 bases). The CDR3 protein is CASSQFSSRGYYYEQYF. As DNA, the CDR3 is TGTGCCAGCAGCCAATTTTCTTCCCGGGGGTACTACTACGAGCAGTACTTC.